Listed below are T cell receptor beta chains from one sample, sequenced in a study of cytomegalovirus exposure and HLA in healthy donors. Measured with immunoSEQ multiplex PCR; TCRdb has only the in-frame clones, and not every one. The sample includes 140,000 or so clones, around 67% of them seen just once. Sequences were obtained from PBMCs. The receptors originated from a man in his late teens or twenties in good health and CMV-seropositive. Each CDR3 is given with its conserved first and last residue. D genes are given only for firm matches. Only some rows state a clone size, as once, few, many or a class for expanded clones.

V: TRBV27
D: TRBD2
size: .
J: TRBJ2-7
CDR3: CASSLSVGASGHSYEQYF
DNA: TGTGCCAGCAGTTTATCGGTTGGGGCTAGCGGGCACTCCTACGAGCAGTACTTC

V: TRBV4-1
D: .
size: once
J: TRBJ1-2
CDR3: CASSQERRGGTGRYGYTF
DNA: TGCGCCAGCAGCCAAGAGAGGAGGGGAGGGACGGGGCGCTATGGCTACACCTTC

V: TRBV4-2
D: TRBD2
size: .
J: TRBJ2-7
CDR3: CASSQGLAGGPLGEQYF
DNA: TGTGCCAGCAGCCAAGGGCTAGCGGGAGGGCCCCTCGGCGAGCAGTACTTC

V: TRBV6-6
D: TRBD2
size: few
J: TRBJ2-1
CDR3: CASSPKGLAGGVQFF
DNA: TGTGCCAGCAGTCCCAAGGGACTAGCGGGGGGGGTGCAGTTCTTC

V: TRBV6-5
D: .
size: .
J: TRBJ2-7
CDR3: CASSYELTSYEQYF
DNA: TGTGCCAGCAGTTACGAGTTAACGTCCTACGAGCAGTACTTC

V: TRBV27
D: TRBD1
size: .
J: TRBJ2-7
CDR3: CASSDRDSAYEQYF
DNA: TGTGCCAGCAGTGACCGGGACAGTGCCTACGAGCAGTACTTC

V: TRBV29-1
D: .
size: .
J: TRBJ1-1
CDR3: CSVGGGGNTEAFF
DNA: TGCAGCGTTGGGGGAGGCGGAAACACTGAAGCTTTCTTT

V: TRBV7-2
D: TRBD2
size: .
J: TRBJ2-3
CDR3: CASSPRRGGSTDTQYF
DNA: TGTGCCAGCAGCCCGAGGCGCGGGGGGAGCACAGATACGCAGTATTTT

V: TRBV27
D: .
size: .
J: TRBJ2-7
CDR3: CASSLGSGSYEQYF
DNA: TGTGCCAGCAGTTTAGGAAGCGGCTCCTACGAGCAGTACTTC

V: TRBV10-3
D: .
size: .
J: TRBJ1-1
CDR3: CAISDNSGYTEAFF
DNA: TGTGCCATCAGTGATAACAGTGGGTACACTGAAGCTTTCTTT

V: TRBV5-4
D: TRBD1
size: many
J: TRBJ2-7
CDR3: CASSLLGQENQQYF
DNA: TGTGCCAGCAGCTTGCTGGGACAGGAAAACCAGCAGTACTTC

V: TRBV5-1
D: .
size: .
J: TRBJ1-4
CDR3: CASSLALSTNEKLFF
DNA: TGCGCCAGCAGCTTGGCTCTTTCAACTAATGAAAAACTGTTTTTT

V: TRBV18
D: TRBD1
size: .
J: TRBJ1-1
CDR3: CASSPRTGPNTEAFF
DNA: TGTGCCAGCTCACCACGGACAGGGCCGAACACTGAAGCTTTCTTT

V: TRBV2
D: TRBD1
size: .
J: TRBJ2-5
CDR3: CASISKEDRGQETQYF
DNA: TGTGCCAGCATTTCGAAGGAGGACAGGGGCCAAGAGACCCAGTACTTC

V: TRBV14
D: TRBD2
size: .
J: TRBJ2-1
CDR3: CASSRTSGATEQFF
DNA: TGTGCCAGCAGCCGGACTAGCGGGGCTACTGAGCAGTTCTTC

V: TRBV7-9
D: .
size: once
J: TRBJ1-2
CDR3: CASTNRDYGYTF
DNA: TGTGCCAGCACAAATCGGGATTATGGCTACACCTTC

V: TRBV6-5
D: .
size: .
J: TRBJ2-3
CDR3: CASQTGSTDTQYF
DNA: TGTGCCAGCCAGACAGGCAGCACAGATACGCAGTATTTT

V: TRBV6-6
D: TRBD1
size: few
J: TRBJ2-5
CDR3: CASTPGQGETQYF
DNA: TGTGCCAGCACCCCGGGACAGGGGGAGACCCAGTACTTC

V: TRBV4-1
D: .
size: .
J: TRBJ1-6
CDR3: CASSQEASQWVFNSPLHF
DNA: TGCGCCAGCAGCCAAGAAGCTAGTCAGTGGGTTTTTAATTCACCCCTCCACTTT

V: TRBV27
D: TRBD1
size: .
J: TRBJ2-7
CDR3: CASRRTGPYEQYF
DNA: TGTGCCAGCAGAAGGACAGGTCCCTACGAGCAGTACTTC

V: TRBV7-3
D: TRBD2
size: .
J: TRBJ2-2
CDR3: CASSFRSGTITTGELFF
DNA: TGTGCCAGCAGCTTCAGGAGCGGGACTATCACCACCGGGGAGCTGTTTTTT

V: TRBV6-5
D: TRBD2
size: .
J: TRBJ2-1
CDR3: CASSYGLAGYNEQFF
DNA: TGTGCCAGCAGTTACGGACTAGCGGGTTACAATGAGCAGTTCTTC

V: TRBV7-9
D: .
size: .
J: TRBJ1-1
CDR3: CASSLAEQLEAFF
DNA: TGTGCCAGCAGCCTCGCAGAGCAACTAGAAGCTTTCTTT

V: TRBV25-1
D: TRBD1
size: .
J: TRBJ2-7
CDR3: CASSEEVGDRGVYEQYF
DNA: TGTGCCAGCAGTGAAGAGGTTGGGGACAGGGGGGTCTACGAGCAGTACTTC

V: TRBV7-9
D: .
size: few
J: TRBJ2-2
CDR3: CASSRERGELFF
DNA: TGTGCCAGCAGCCGGGAACGGGGGGAGCTGTTTTTT

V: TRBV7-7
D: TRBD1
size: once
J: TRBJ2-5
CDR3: CASSLAWDRGQETQYF
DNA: TGTGCTAGCAGCTTAGCGTGGGACAGGGGCCAAGAGACCCAGTACTTC

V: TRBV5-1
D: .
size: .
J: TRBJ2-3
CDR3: CASSSLSTDTQYF
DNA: TGCGCCAGCAGCTCTTTAAGCACAGATACGCAGTATTTT

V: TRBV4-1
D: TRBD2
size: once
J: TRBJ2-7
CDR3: CASSLGTSGFYEQYF
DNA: TGCGCCAGCAGCCTAGGGACTAGCGGTTTCTACGAGCAGTACTTC

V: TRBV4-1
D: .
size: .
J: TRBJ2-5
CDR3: CASSHQEAPGETQYF
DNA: TGCGCCAGCAGCCATCAGGAGGCCCCGGGCGAGACCCAGTACTTC

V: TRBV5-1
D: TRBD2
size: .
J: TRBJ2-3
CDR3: CASSYSGGDDTQYF
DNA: TGCGCCAGCAGCTATAGCGGGGGGGATGATACGCAGTATTTT

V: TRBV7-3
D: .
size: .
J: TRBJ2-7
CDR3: CASSLRDTRIYEQYF
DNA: TGTGCCAGCAGCTTAAGGGACACCCGGATTTACGAGCAGTACTTC

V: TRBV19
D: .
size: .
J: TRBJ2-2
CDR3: CASRLDDTGELFF
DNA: TGTGCCAGTCGCCTAGATGACACCGGGGAGCTGTTTTTT

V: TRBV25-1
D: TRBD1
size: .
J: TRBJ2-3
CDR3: CASGTGVGTDTQYF
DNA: TGTGCCAGCGGTACAGGGGTGGGCACAGATACGCAGTATTTT

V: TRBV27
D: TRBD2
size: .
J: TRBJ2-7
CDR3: CASSQRTSLDEQYF
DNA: TGTGCCAGCAGTCAAAGGACTAGTTTGGACGAGCAGTACTTC

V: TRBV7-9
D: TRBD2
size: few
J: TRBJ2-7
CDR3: CASSLGVAGGDEQYF
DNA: TGTGCCAGCAGCTTAGGCGTAGCGGGAGGTGACGAGCAGTACTTC

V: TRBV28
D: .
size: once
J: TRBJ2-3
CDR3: CASRNRDKLTDTQYF
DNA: TGTGCCAGCAGGAACAGGGACAAACTTACAGATACGCAGTATTTT